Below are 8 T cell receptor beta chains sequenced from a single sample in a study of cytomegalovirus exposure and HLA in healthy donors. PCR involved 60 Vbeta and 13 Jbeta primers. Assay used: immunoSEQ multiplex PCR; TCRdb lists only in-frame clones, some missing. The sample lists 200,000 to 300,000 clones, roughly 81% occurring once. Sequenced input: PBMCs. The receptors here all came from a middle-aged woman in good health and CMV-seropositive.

The CDR3 sequence: CASRLAGAVEQFF. In nucleotides, the CDR3 is TGTGCCAGTAGGCTAGCGGGAGCCGTTGAGCAGTTCTTC. The chain has TRBV19 and TRBJ2-1; 10 bases are a match to TRBD2. The V gene's germline CDR1 is LNHDA and CDR2 SQIVND (reference sequence). CDR3 length equals 13 residues. With V trimmed by 6 bases and J by 9 bases, 5 bases remained unmatched.

The CDR3 here is CASSDRDDSPLHF. CDR3 DNA sequence: TGTGCCAGCAGTGACAGGGATGATTCACCCCTCCACTTT. The chain uses TRBV25-1 and TRBJ1-6, with D perhaps TRBD1 (5 bases). This CDR3 contains 13 residues. Trimming stripped 3 bases from V and 8 bases from J, with 8 bases between. Germline V gene data show CDR1 as MGHDK and CDR2 as SYGVNS.

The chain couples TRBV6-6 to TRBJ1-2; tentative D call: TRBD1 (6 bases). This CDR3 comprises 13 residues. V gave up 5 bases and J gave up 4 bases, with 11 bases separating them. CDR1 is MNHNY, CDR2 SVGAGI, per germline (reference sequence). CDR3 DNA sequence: TGTGCCAGCAGTCGAGACAGGCTCTATGGCTACACCTTC. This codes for CASSRDRLYGYTF.

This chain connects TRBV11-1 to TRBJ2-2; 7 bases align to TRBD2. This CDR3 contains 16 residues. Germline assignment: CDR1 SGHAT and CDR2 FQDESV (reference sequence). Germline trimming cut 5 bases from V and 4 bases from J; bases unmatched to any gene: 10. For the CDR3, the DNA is TGTGCCAGCAGCCTTCGGTCTAGCGGCCTCACCGGGGAGCTGTTTTTT. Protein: CASSLRSSGLTGELFF.

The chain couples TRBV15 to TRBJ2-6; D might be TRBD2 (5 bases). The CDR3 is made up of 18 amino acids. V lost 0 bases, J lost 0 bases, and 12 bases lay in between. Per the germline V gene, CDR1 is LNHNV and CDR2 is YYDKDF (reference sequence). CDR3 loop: CATSRERLAGSGANVLTF. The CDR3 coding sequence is TGTGCCACCAGCAGAGAGAGGCTAGCAGGCTCTGGGGCCAACGTCCTGACTTTC.

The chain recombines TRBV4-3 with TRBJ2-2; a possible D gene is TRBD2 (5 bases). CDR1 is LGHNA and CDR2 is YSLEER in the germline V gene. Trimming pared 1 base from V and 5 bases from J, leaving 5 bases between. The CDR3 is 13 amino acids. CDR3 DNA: TGCGCCAGCAGCCAAGCGGGGACCGGGGAGCTGTTTTTT. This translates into CASSQAGTGELFF.

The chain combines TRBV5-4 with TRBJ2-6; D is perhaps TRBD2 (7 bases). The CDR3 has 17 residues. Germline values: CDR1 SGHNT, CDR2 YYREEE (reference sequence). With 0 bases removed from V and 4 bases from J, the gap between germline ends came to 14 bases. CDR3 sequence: CASSLEGGTYGANVLTF. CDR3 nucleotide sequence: TGTGCCAGCAGCTTGGAGGGGGGGACGTACGGGGCCAACGTCCTGACTTTC.

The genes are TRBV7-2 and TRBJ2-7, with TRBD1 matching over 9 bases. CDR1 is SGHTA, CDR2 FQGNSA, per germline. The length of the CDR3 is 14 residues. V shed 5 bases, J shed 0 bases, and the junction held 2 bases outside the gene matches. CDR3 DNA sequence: TGTGCCAGCAGCACGACAGGGGGCTCCTACGAGCAGTACTTC. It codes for CASSTTGGSYEQYF.